What follows are 2 T cell receptor beta chains derived from one specimen sequenced in a study of blood T cell repertoires in COVID-19. Using immunoSEQ multiplex PCR, the repertoire was profiled, and TCRdb retains in-frame clones only, with some absent. The sample yields 100,000 to 150,000 clones, less than 90% seen once. The sequencing sample was made of PBMCs or T cells enriched from blood (not recorded which). The receptors here all came from a woman in her 50s who had recovered from COVID-19.

This chain connects TRBV18 to TRBJ2-7, with TRBD1 matching over 8 bases. The CDR3 has 17 residues. J lost 7 bases, V lost 2 bases, and 16 bases had no gene match. The germline gives CDR1 KGHSH, CDR2 LQKENI. CDR3 bases: TGTGCCAGCTCACCATATCGATTAAACCAGGGGGCGAGTGAGCAGTACTTC. It encodes CASSPYRLNQGASEQYF. The full variable domain, in which reference TRBV18 and TRBJ2-7 provide the parts outside the CDR3, is NAGVMQNPRHLVRRRGQEARLRCSPMKGHSHVYWYRQLPEEGLKFMVYLQKENIIDESGMPKERFSAEFPKEGPSILRIQQVVRGDSAAYFCASSPYRLNQGASEQYFGPGTRLTVT.

This clone was picked up a small number of times. The rearrangement uses TRBV5-8 and TRBJ2-3, with 10 bases aligning to TRBD2. The CDR3 runs 16 residues. The V segment lost 3 bases and the J segment 6 bases; nucleotides outside the gene matches: 10. CDR1 and CDR2 (germline): SGHTS, YDEGEE. The CDR3 sequence is CASSSQIGAGGDTQYF. The CDR3 nucleotides are TGTGCCAGCAGCTCACAAATCGGAGCGGGGGGGGATACGCAGTATTTT.